The 13 T cell receptor beta chains in this list originate from one sample, sequenced in a study of shared clonotypes between healthy human individuals. Profiling relied on immunoSEQ multiplex PCR, and the TCRdb table lists in-frame clones only, not all of them. Here the sample spans about 110,000 clones, approximately 70% being singletons. The source material was memory CD8+ T cells sorted from blood. Regarding subset: CD45RO+ cells pooled with CCR7-negative TemRA cells. These receptor sequences come from a woman aged 30 to 39 in good health.

This chain connects TRBV6-5 to TRBJ2-6; D uncertain. Germline assignment: CDR1 MNHEY and CDR2 SVGAGI. V shed 6 bases and J shed 2 bases, with 11 bases lying between them. The CDR3 length is 15 residues. DNA for the CDR3: TGTGCCAGCAGCTCCGAGCCCGCTGGGGCCAACGTCCTGACTTTC. Residues: CASSSEPAGANVLTF.

This clone was detected only a few times. The gene calls are TRBV6-1 and TRBJ2-2; no reliable D call. V was trimmed by 6 bases and J by 2 bases, leaving 7 bases between them. Looked up from germline, CDR1 is MNHNS and CDR2 is SASEGT. The CDR3 runs to 13 residues. The CDR3 protein is CASRPANTGELFF. CDR3 nucleotides: TGTGCCAGCAGGCCAGCCAACACCGGGGAGCTGTTTTTT.

The rearrangement joins TRBV6-5 to TRBJ2-2; D is perhaps TRBD2 (7 bases). The germline V and J ends were trimmed by 11 bases and 5 bases, with 18 bases remaining between them. Germline V gene lookup returns CDR1 MNHEY and CDR2 SVGAGI. The CDR3 loop spans 14 amino acids. CDR3: CAGTGGGETGELFF. For the CDR3, the DNA is TGTGCCGGTACAGGAGGGGGGGAGACCGGGGAGCTGTTTTTT.

The chain employs TRBV7-9 and TRBJ2-7; D is unclear. This CDR3 region has 12 residues. Trimming took 5 bases from V and 0 from J, leaving 5 bases between them. Germline V lookup: CDR1 SEHNR, CDR2 FQNEAQ (reference sequence). The CDR3 spells CASSLSSYEQYF. The CDR3 region has the DNA TGTGCCAGCAGCCTCTCCTCCTACGAGCAGTACTTC.

The genes are TRBV5-1 and TRBJ1-1; D is possibly TRBD1 (6 bases). V lost 3 bases and J 0 bases, leaving 12 bases between the germline ends. Germline CDR1 is SGHRS and CDR2 is YFSETQ. The CDR3 is 15 amino acids. The CDR3 here is CASSWGTTVNTEAFF. The CDR3 DNA is TGCGCCAGCAGCTGGGGGACAACCGTGAACACTGAAGCTTTCTTT. Full variable domain (remainder filled in from reference TRBV5-1 and TRBJ1-1): KAGVTQTPRYLIKTRGQQVTLSCSPISGHRSVSWYQQTPGQGLQFLFEYFSETQRNKGNFPGRFSGRQFSNSRSEMNVSTLELGDSALYLCASSWGTTVNTEAFFGQGTRLTVV.

The chain joins TRBV10-3 to TRBJ2-7; perhaps TRBD2 as D (5 bases). V dropped 1 base and J dropped 2 bases, with 9 bases sitting between them. This CDR3 is built from 14 residues. CDR1 is ENHRY and CDR2 is SYGVKD in the germline V gene. The CDR3 DNA reads TGTGCCATCAGTGAGTTGTCCGGGACCTACGAGCAGTACTTC. As protein: CAISELSGTYEQYF.

The rearrangement uses TRBV5-1 and TRBJ1-2; D gene unclear. Trimming removed 1 base at V and 3 bases at J, with 10 bases between. This CDR3 is built from 14 residues. The germline V gene has CDR1 SGHRS and CDR2 YFSETQ. In DNA form, the CDR3 reads TGCGCCAGCAGCTTGTTCACCGGCCACTATGGCTACACCTTC. It yields the protein CASSLFTGHYGYTF.

The chain carries TRBV7-6 and TRBJ2-5, with D tentatively TRBD2 (6 bases). The CDR3 is 13 amino acids. Deletions cut 8 bases from V and 2 bases from J, with 12 bases between. The germline V gene encodes CDR1 SGHVS and CDR2 FNYEAQ. Here the CDR3 DNA reads TGTGCCAGCGACGCTAGCGAGCAAGAGACCCAGTACTTC. Amino acid sequence: CASDASEQETQYF.

This clone was seen only a few times. The chain combines TRBV4-1 with TRBJ2-7, with D hard to call. The CDR3 is 15 residues long. Germline V lookup: CDR1 MGHRA, CDR2 YSYEKL. The V gene lost 4 bases and the J gene lost 5 bases, with 18 bases spanning the gap. CDR3 sequence: CASSLILLASHEQYF. The CDR3 nucleotides are TGCGCCAGCAGCCTCATTCTCCTGGCCAGCCACGAGCAGTACTTC.

The rearrangement uses TRBV25-1 and TRBJ2-3; tentatively, D is TRBD1 (6 bases). The germline V gene encodes CDR1 MGHDK and CDR2 SYGVNS. The CDR3 consists of 13 residues. V shed 6 bases and J shed 8 bases, with 15 bases lying between them. CDR3 nucleotide sequence: TGTGCCAGCAGAGACCAACAGGGCTCTACGCAGTATTTT. Translating gives CASRDQQGSTQYF.

This chain links TRBV5-6 with TRBJ2-5; D uncertain. The J call may be mistaken, given a closer DNA end match to TRBJ2-7. The CDR3 runs 12 residues. Looked up from germline, CDR1 is SGHDT and CDR2 is YYEEEE. As DNA, the CDR3 is TGTGCCAGCAGCGCGGACGATTACGAGCAGTACTTC. It codes for CASSADDYEQYF.

This chain connects TRBV27 to TRBJ2-7, with D tentatively TRBD1 or TRBD2 (5 bases each). The length of the CDR3 is 14 residues. Trimming shortened V by 5 bases and J by 5 bases, and 16 bases separated the two germline ends. From germline, CDR1 is MNHEY and CDR2 SMNVEV (reference sequence). In nucleotides, the CDR3 is TGTGCCAGCAGTCTAGCAGGGTTATTTAACGAGCAGTACTTC. It encodes CASSLAGLFNEQYF.

Only a few counts were recorded for this clone. The chain links TRBV5-1 to TRBJ1-1; D is perhaps TRBD1 (5 bases). Germline CDR1 SGHRS, CDR2 YFSETQ. V gave up 4 bases and J gave up 5 bases, with 12 bases separating them. The length of the CDR3 is 13 residues. The CDR3 sequence is CASSQGSQTEAFF. The CDR3 DNA reads as TGCGCCAGCAGCCAGGGTAGTCAGACTGAAGCTTTCTTT. Together with reference TRBV5-1 and TRBJ1-1, the CDR3 gives the full variable domain: KAGVTQTPRYLIKTRGQQVTLSCSPISGHRSVSWYQQTPGQGLQFLFEYFSETQRNKGNFPGRFSGRQFSNSRSEMNVSTLELGDSALYLCASSQGSQTEAFFGQGTRLTVV.